The 22 T cell receptor beta chains below all came from one sample that was sequenced in a study of Ad26.COV2.S vaccination and SARS-CoV-2 variants. Some clones are missing from TCRdb's copy, which holds only in-frame ones; the method was immunoSEQ multiplex PCR. The repertoire consists of fewer than 600,000 clones, with 80% to 90% occurring once and the leading ten covering around 1.6%. Treatment reported: over 15 received Ad26.COV2.S at low or high dose, single or two shots; roughly five received placebo; per-sample allocation not given. Sample collection was performed on day 63 after the first vaccine or placebo injection. Sequenced material: peripheral blood, taken in a trial of Ad26.COV2.S vaccine versus placebo. These TCRs come from a person between 18 and 59 years old who received the Ad26.COV2.S COVID-19 vaccine or a placebo.

The rearrangement uses TRBV5-1 and TRBJ2-2, with D perhaps assigned TRBD1 or TRBD2 (5 bases each). Germline V CDR1 and CDR2: SGHRS, YFSETQ. The CDR3 is 17 residues long. Between the trimmed V and J ends, which lost 6 bases and 2 bases, there was a span of 20 bases. The CDR3 sequence: CASKLSAGTPNTGELFF. Here the CDR3 DNA reads TGCGCCAGCAAACTGAGCGCCGGGACCCCTAACACCGGGGAGCTGTTTTTT.

V and J are TRBV7-9 and TRBJ2-3; TRBD2 agrees at 8 bases. With 5 bases clipped from V and 3 bases from J, the junction kept 7 bases outside the gene matches. CDR3 length: 15 amino acids. Germline V gene lookup returns CDR1 SEHNR and CDR2 FQNEAQ (reference sequence). The CDR3 DNA sequence: TGTGCCAGCAGCGACCGGGGGGGCCGGACAGATACGCAGTATTTT. It encodes CASSDRGGRTDTQYF.

A single count supports this clone. In DNA, the CDR3 is TGTGCCTGGAGTCGGACTGCCAACTATGGCTACACCTTC. It is translated as CAWSRTANYGYTF. The chain joins TRBV30 to TRBJ1-2, with unresolved D. V lost 2 bases and J 2 bases, leaving 9 bases between the germline ends. The CDR3 extends over 13 amino acids. Germline V gene sequence: CDR1 GTSNPN, CDR2 SVGIG (reference sequence).

V usage is TRBV2 and J usage is TRBJ1-1; D possibly corresponds to TRBD1 (5 bases). Trimming removed 6 bases from V and 6 bases from J, with 11 bases in between. This CDR3 region has 12 residues. CDR1 SNHLY and CDR2 FYNNEI come from the germline V gene. Written as DNA, the CDR3 is TGTGCCAGCAGAGATCGGGGGGCTGAAGCTTTCTTT. Protein sequence: CASRDRGAEAFF. The whole variable domain, remainder taken from reference TRBV2 and TRBJ1-1, is EPEVTQTPSHQVTQMGQEVILRCVPISNHLYFYWYRQILGQKVEFLVSFYNNEISEKSEIFDDQFSVERPDGSNFTLKIRSTKLEDSAMYFCASRDRGAEAFFGQGTRLTVV.

The CDR3 is CASSLITGAPHEQYF. For the CDR3, the DNA is TGTGCCAGCAGCTTGATTACAGGGGCCCCCCACGAGCAGTACTTC. The chain has TRBV11-1 and TRBJ2-7, with TRBD1 matching 7 bases. This CDR3 region has 15 residues. V lost 3 bases, J lost 5 bases, and 10 bases stayed unmatched. Germline CDR1 is SGHAT and CDR2 is FQDESV (reference sequence).

The chain is built from TRBV6-5 and TRBJ2-1, with 8 bases fitting TRBD1. The CDR3 runs to 15 residues. V lost 11 bases and J lost 4; bases outside the gene matches: 13. Germline V lookup: CDR1 MNHEY, CDR2 SVGAGI. This CDR3 reads CAGSYRGTQYNEQFF. For the CDR3, the DNA is TGTGCCGGATCTTACAGGGGGACCCAATACAATGAGCAGTTCTTC.

The chain couples TRBV12-3 or TRBV12-4 to TRBJ1-2; D might be TRBD1 (5 bases). CDR3 length equals 13 residues. The ends were cut back, 6 bases at V and 4 bases at J, with 12 bases in the middle. This chain's CDR3 is CASRRDGSYGYTF. The CDR3 bases are TGTGCCAGCAGGAGGGACGGATCCTATGGCTACACCTTC.

V is TRBV3-1 (or the pseudogene TRBV3-2) and J is TRBJ1-2, with 8 nucleotides matching TRBD1. CDR3 length: 15 amino acids. Germline values: CDR1 LGHDT, CDR2 YNNKEL (reference sequence). J gave up 1 base and V 0 bases, and 1 base lay outside the gene matches. This chain's CDR3 is CASSQEQGGNYGYTF. CDR3 in DNA: TGTGCCAGCAGCCAAGAACAGGGGGGTAACTATGGCTACACCTTC.

V gene TRBV6-5 combines with J gene TRBJ2-1; D is possibly TRBD1 (5 bases). This CDR3 contains 13 residues. The ends were cut back, 6 bases at V and 4 bases at J, with 10 bases in the middle. The V gene's germline CDR1 is MNHEY and CDR2 SVGAGI. CDR3 in DNA: TGTGCCAGCAGCCGCAGGGAATACAATGAGCAGTTCTTC. Translated: CASSRREYNEQFF.

The rearrangement links TRBV5-1 to TRBJ1-3; 7 positions agree with TRBD1. CDR3 length: 16 amino acids. V gave up 4 bases and J gave up 3 bases; unmatched junction bases: 10. Per germline, CDR1 SGHRS and CDR2 YFSETQ. The CDR3 DNA reads TGCGCCAGCAGCGGAGGCGGGGGACAGAGTGGAAACACCATATATTTT. This translates into CASSGGGGQSGNTIYF.

The chain combines TRBV28 with TRBJ1-4; the match to TRBD1 covers 8 bases. The V gene's germline CDR1 is MDHEN and CDR2 SYDVKM. The CDR3 runs to 12 residues. The V and J ends lost 5 bases and 8 bases, in that order; junction bases with no gene match: 1. The CDR3 DNA follows: TGTGCCAGCAGTCGGGACAGGGAAAAACTGTTTTTT. Its protein product is CASSRDREKLFF.

The chain joins TRBV7-2 to TRBJ2-3; TRBD2 might be the D (5 bases). The V gene's germline CDR1 is SGHTA and CDR2 FQGNSA. Trimming took off 4 bases at V and 1 base at J, with 12 bases between the two ends. The CDR3 has 15 amino acids. The CDR3 here is CASSSDYQRTDTQYF. The CDR3 nucleotides read TGTGCCAGCAGCTCCGACTACCAGCGCACAGATACGCAGTATTTT.

In nucleotides, the CDR3 is TGTGCCAGCAGGGTTCTTGGGACAGGGTCCTACGAGCAGTACTTC. Translating gives CASRVLGTGSYEQYF. The chain employs TRBV27 and TRBJ2-7, with TRBD1 identical over 9 bases. Germline V CDR1 and CDR2: MNHEY, SMNVEV (reference sequence). J was trimmed by 1 base and V by 6 bases; bases with no gene match: 7. The CDR3 extends over 15 amino acids.

This clone was counted only a few times. The chain links TRBV7-2 to TRBJ2-5, with 8 nucleotides matching TRBD1. The CDR3 totals 13 residues. The germline V gene has CDR1 SGHTA and CDR2 FQGNSA. V trimming: 5 bases; J trimming: 4 bases; junction bases outside the gene matches: 3. The CDR3: CASSTDRGETQYF. The CDR3 bases are TGTGCCAGCAGCACAGACAGGGGAGAGACCCAGTACTTC.

V and J are TRBV12-3 or TRBV12-4 and TRBJ1-2, with D hard to call. The V end was cut by 3 bases, the J end by 5 bases, with 7 bases between. CDR3 size: 12 residues. This CDR3 reads CASSFVGYGYTF. In nucleotides, the CDR3 is TGTGCCAGCAGTTTTGTGGGGTATGGCTACACCTTC.

J is TRBJ2-3 and V is TRBV7-3; perhaps TRBD1 as D (5 bases). Trimming shortened V by 5 bases and J by 6 bases, and 21 bases separated the two germline ends. This CDR3 contains 16 residues. CDR1 is SGHTA, CDR2 FQGTGA, per germline. The CDR3 loop is CASSEVYLGAADTQYF. The DNA for the CDR3 is TGTGCCAGCAGCGAGGTATATCTTGGGGCGGCGGATACGCAGTATTTT.

Points on this clone: The sample carries other DNA sequences with the same CDR3. The chain couples TRBV12-3 or TRBV12-4 to TRBJ2-7; TRBD2 is a possible D gene (5 bases). The CDR3 extends over 12 amino acids. The V end lost 4 bases, the J end lost 7 bases, and 11 bases lay between the germline ends. The CDR3 loop reads CASSSSTGEQYF. The CDR3 coding sequence is TGTGCCAGCAGTTCGAGTACGGGGGAGCAGTACTTC.

The chain links TRBV6-5 to TRBJ1-6; TRBD1 matches 7 bases. V shed 6 bases and J 6 bases; nucleotides not matched to a gene: 8. CDR1 is MNHEY, CDR2 SVGAGI, per germline. CDR3 length: 15 amino acids. Here the CDR3 reads CASSTKGAGNSPLHF. The CDR3 nucleotides read TGTGCCAGCAGCACGAAGGGGGCAGGTAATTCACCCCTCCACTTT.

J is TRBJ1-5 and V is TRBV30; D unclear. The CDR3 extends over 13 amino acids. CDR1 is GTSNPN, CDR2 SVGIG, per germline (reference sequence). Deletions cut 2 bases from V and 3 bases from J, with 8 bases between. The CDR3 loop reads CAWSRTNNQPQHF. CDR3 nucleotides: TGTGCCTGGAGTAGGACGAACAATCAGCCCCAGCATTTT.

This chain links TRBV11-3 with TRBJ2-7, with D perhaps matching TRBD1 or TRBD2 (5 bases each). Trimming pared 5 bases from V and 2 bases from J, leaving 10 bases between. This CDR3 spans 13 amino acids. From germline, CDR1 is SGHNT and CDR2 YENEEA. The CDR3: CASSLGTAYEQYF. DNA for the CDR3: TGTGCCAGCAGCCTCGGGACCGCCTACGAGCAGTACTTC.

The V and J genes are TRBV9 and TRBJ2-4; possibly TRBD2 for D (7 bases). The germline CDR1 and CDR2 sequences are SGDLS and YYNGEE. This CDR3 has 14 amino acids. V was shortened by 2 bases and J by 8 bases, with 14 bases between the two germline ends. The CDR3, as DNA: TGTGCCAGCAGCGTTCGGGGGGCGGAGGACATTCAGTACTTC. It translates to CASSVRGAEDIQYF.

The V call is TRBV24-1, the J call TRBJ2-1; TRBD2 matches at 13 bases. The ends lost 3 bases at V and 0 bases at J; junction bases unmatched: 7. This CDR3 has 19 amino acids. Germline values: CDR1 KGHDR, CDR2 SFDVKD. The CDR3 DNA sequence: TGTGCCACCAGTGATACTACTAGCGGGAGGGTTAGCTCCTACAATGAGCAGTTCTTC. It specifies CATSDTTSGRVSSYNEQFF.